The 14 T cell receptor beta chains reported below all come from one sample, sequenced in a study of neurological immune-mediated disorders (dated by TCRdb to the late 2010s). The library was made by 5' RACE. Sequencing relied on an Illumina HiSeq 2500. TCRdb reprocessed the public reads (quality trimming at Q25 with fastp, clone calling with MiXCR) and kept in-frame beta chains. Each CDR3 protein appears once, grouped with its most common genes and DNA. In all, the sample holds roughly 47,000 distinct CDR3 sequences, and 4% to 5.5% of those were seen once. The ten top clones hold 5.7% of the sample. The sample was PBMCs. These receptor sequences come from a woman in her sixties or seventies with multiple sclerosis.

At least ten counts were recorded for this clonotype. This chain connects TRBV4-2 to TRBJ2-7; 7 bases align to TRBD1. CDR3 size: 15 residues. The germline gives CDR1 LGHNA, CDR2 YNFKEQ. Losses at the gene ends were 1 base for V and 0 bases for J; bases not matched to a gene: 3. The CDR3 bases are TGTGCCAGCAGCCAAGCAAGGGACAGCTCCTACGAGCAGTACTTC. Translated: CASSQARDSSYEQYF.

This clonotype was detected a few times. The chain is built from TRBV7-3 and TRBJ2-2; TRBD1 matches 8 bases. Germline CDR1 is SGHTA and CDR2 is FQGTGA. The CDR3 consists of 15 residues. J gave up 0 bases and V 4 bases, and 1 base lay outside the gene matches. This CDR3 is CASSSGGPNTGELFF. The CDR3 nucleotides read TGTGCCAGCAGCTCAGGGGGCCCGAACACCGGGGAGCTGTTTTTT.

The table lists this clonotype with many counts. This chain connects TRBV3-1 to TRBJ1-2; possibly TRBD1 for D (6 bases). This CDR3 region has 15 residues. V was shortened by 1 base and J by 4 bases, with 13 bases between the two germline ends. Germline V gene data show CDR1 as LGHDT and CDR2 as YNNKEL (reference sequence). CDR3 in DNA: TGTGCCAGCAGCCAAGGGGCAGGGGTTACCTATGGCTACACCTTC. Its protein product is CASSQGAGVTYGYTF.

The sample holds many counts of this clonotype. V usage is TRBV20-1 and J usage is TRBJ2-5; 12 bases are shared with TRBD2. V lost 3 bases, J lost 4 bases, and 3 bases stayed unmatched. The CDR3 runs 14 residues. Germline CDR1 DFQATT, CDR2 SNEGSKA (reference sequence). The CDR3 DNA sequence: TGCAGTGCTAGGGCTAGCGGGGGGGCAGAGACCCAGTACTTC. Protein: CSARASGGAETQYF.

This clonotype was recorded many times. The chain has TRBV29-1 and TRBJ1-1; D is undetermined. V shed 7 bases and J shed 3 bases, with 15 bases lying between them. This CDR3 has 13 residues. Germline CDR1 reads SQVTM; CDR2 reads ANQGSEA. The CDR3 nucleotides are TGCAGCGCCGAAGGACGGAGCTACACTGAAGCTTTCTTT. This gives the protein CSAEGRSYTEAFF. Based on the CDR3 plus reference TRBV29-1 and TRBJ1-1, the full variable domain is SAVISQKPSRDICQRGTSLTIQCQVDSQVTMMFWYRQQPGQSLTLIATANQGSEATYESGFVIDKFPISRPNLTFSTLTVSNMSPEDSSIYLCSAEGRSYTEAFFGQGTRLTVV.

This clonotype was counted ten times or more. As DNA, the CDR3 is TGCGCCAGCAGCCAGGGCCCGAACACTGAAGCTTTCTTT. It yields the protein CASSQGPNTEAFF. The chain combines TRBV5-1 with TRBJ1-1, with D perhaps matching TRBD1 (5 bases). V was cut by 4 bases and J by 1 base, with 8 bases left in between. Germline V CDR1 and CDR2: SGHRS, YFSETQ. The CDR3 consists of 13 residues.

Many counts were recorded for this clonotype. The chain has TRBV5-6 and TRBJ1-2; the D gene is possibly TRBD1 (5 bases). The V gene lost 7 bases and the J gene lost 3 bases, with 16 bases spanning the gap. The V gene's germline CDR1 is SGHDT and CDR2 YYEEEE. The CDR3 spans 14 residues. CDR3 sequence (DNA): TGTGCCAGCGGTCGCGGGGGTGTGGACTATGGCTACACCTTC. Its protein product is CASGRGGVDYGYTF.

This clonotype has only a few counts. V and J are TRBV3-1 and TRBJ2-3; D is ambiguous. Germline V gene data show CDR1 as LGHDT and CDR2 as YNNKEL (reference sequence). The CDR3 totals 14 residues. V was clipped by 3 bases and J by 0 bases, with 7 bases between them. In nucleotides, the CDR3 is TGTGCCAGCAGCCACGGAGTGAGCACAGATACGCAGTATTTT. This encodes CASSHGVSTDTQYF.

This clonotype was seen at least ten times. This rearrangement joins TRBV20-1 to TRBJ2-7, with 8 bases that match TRBD2. This CDR3 is 15 amino acids long. CDR1 DFQATT and CDR2 SNEGSKA come from the germline V gene (reference sequence). The V segment lost 1 base and the J segment 7 bases; nucleotides outside the gene matches: 12. The CDR3 is CSARGGTRSLREQYV. As DNA, the CDR3 is TGCAGTGCTAGAGGGGGGACTAGATCGTTGCGGGAGCAGTACGTC.

This clonotype was counted a few times. This chain uses TRBV5-1 with TRBJ2-1; 7 bases agree with TRBD2. The V gene end was trimmed by 5 bases and the J gene end by 10 bases; junction bases not matched to a gene: 15. This CDR3 spans 15 amino acids. Looked up from germline, CDR1 is SGHRS and CDR2 is YFSETQ. The CDR3 loop reads CASSLAGSPAVEQFF. The CDR3 nucleotides read TGCGCCAGCAGTTTAGCGGGTTCCCCCGCCGTGGAGCAGTTCTTC.

Many counts were recorded for this clonotype. The gene calls are TRBV20-1 and TRBJ2-5, with 9 nucleotides matching TRBD1. Germline CDR1 and CDR2: DFQATT and SNEGSKA (reference sequence). Trimming removed 3 bases from V and 7 bases from J; junction bases left unmatched: 12. This CDR3 spans 15 amino acids. The CDR3 nucleotides are TGCAGTGCTAGGATCCGGACAGGGGTCCGATCGACCCAGTACTTC. This codes for CSARIRTGVRSTQYF.

This clonotype came up many times. This rearrangement joins TRBV20-1 to TRBJ2-3, with 7 bases fitting TRBD2. The CDR3 covers 14 residues. Looked up from germline, CDR1 is DFQATT and CDR2 is SNEGSKA (reference sequence). J gave up 2 bases and V 6 bases, and 8 bases lay outside the gene matches. The CDR3 sequence: CSARIAGLTDTQYF. The CDR3 nucleotides are TGCAGTGCCCGTATAGCGGGCCTCACAGATACGCAGTATTTT.

This clonotype was seen repeatedly, ten times or more. The chain links TRBV20-1 to TRBJ2-3; the match to TRBD1 covers 9 bases. The germline V gene encodes CDR1 DFQATT and CDR2 SNEGSKA (reference sequence). The CDR3 runs 14 residues. Unmatched junction bases numbered 6, after V lost 6 bases and J lost 2 bases. The DNA of the CDR3 is TGCAGTGCCTGGGACAGGGATGTCACAGATACGCAGTATTTT. It codes for CSAWDRDVTDTQYF.

The genes are TRBV7-2 and TRBJ2-7; no definite D call. V was trimmed by 3 bases and J by 1 base, leaving 10 bases between them. This CDR3 is 14 amino acids long. The germline V gene has CDR1 SGHTA and CDR2 FQGNSA. CDR3 nucleotides: TGTGCCAGCAGCTTTGACCAGCAGTCCTACGAGCAGTACTTC. Residues: CASSFDQQSYEQYF.